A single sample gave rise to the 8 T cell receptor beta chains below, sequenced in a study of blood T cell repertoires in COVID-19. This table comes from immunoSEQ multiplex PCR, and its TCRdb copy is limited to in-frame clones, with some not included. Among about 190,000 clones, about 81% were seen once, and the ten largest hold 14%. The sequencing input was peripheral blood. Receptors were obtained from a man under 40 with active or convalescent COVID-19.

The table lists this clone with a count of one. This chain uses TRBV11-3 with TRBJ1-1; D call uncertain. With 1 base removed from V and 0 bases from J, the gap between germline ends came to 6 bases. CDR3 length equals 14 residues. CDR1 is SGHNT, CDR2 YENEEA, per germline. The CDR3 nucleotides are TGTGCCAGCAGCTTAGCCCCCATGAACACTGAAGCTTTCTTT. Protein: CASSLAPMNTEAFF. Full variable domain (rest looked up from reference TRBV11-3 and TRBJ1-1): EAGVVQSPRYKIIEKKQPVAFWCNPISGHNTLYWYLQNLGQGPELLIRYENEEAVDDSQLPKDRFSAERLKGVDSTLKIQPAELGDSAVYLCASSLAPMNTEAFFGQGTRLTVV.

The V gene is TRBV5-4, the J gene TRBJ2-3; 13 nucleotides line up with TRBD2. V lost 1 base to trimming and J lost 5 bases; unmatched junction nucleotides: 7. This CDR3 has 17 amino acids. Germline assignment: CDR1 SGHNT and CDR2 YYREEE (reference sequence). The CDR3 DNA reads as TGTGCCAGCAGCTTGATCTATACTAGCGGGAGGGGAGATACGCAGTATTTT. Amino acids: CASSLIYTSGRGDTQYF.

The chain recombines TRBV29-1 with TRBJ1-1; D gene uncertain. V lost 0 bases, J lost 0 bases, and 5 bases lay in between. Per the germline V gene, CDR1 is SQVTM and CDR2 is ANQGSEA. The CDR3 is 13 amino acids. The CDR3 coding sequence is TGCAGCGTTGAAGACACAGTGAACACTGAAGCTTTCTTT. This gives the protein CSVEDTVNTEAFF.

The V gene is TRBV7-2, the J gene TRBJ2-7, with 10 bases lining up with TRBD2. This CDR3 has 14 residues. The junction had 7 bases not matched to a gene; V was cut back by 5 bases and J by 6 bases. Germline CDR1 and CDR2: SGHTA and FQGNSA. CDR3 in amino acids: CASSPGLAAAEQYV. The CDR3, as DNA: TGTGCCAGCAGCCCAGGACTAGCGGCCGCCGAGCAGTACGTC.

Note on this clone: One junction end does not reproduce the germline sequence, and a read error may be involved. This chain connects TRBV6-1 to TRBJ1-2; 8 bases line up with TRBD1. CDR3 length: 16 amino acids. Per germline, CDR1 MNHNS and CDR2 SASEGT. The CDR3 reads CASSEDRTGLNYGYTF. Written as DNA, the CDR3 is TGTGCCAGCAGCGAAGACCGGACAGGGTTAAACTATGGCTACACCTTC.

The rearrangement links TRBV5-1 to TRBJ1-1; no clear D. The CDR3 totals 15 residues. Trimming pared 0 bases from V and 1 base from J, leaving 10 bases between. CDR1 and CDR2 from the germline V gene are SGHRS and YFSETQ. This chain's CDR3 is CASSLDRNGNTEAFF. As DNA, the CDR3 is TGCGCCAGCAGCTTGGACCGAAACGGGAACACTGAAGCTTTCTTT.

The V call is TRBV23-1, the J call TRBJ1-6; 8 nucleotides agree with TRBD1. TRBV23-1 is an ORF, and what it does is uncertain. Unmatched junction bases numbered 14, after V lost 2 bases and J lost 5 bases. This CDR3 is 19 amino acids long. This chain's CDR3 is CASSQAETGRTGNNSPLHF. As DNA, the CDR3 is TGCGCCAGCAGTCAAGCTGAAACCGGGCGGACAGGGAATAATTCACCCCTCCACTTT.

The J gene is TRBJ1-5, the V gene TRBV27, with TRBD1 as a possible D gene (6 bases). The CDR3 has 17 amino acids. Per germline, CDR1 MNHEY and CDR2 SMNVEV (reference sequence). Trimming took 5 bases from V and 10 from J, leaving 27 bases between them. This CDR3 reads CASSRRGVRGNDNPQHF. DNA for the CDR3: TGTGCCAGCAGTCGCCGAGGCGTAAGGGGGAACGATAATCCCCAGCATTTT.